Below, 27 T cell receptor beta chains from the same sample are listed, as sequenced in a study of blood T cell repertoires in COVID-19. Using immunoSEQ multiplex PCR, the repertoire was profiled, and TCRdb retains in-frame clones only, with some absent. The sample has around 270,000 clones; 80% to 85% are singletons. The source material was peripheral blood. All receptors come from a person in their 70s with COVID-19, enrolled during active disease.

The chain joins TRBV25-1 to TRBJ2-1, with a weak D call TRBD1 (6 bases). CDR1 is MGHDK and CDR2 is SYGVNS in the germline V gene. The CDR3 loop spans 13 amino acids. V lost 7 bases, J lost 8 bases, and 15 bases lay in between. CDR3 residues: CASMSLQGYEQFF. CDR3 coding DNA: TGTGCCAGCATGTCCCTACAGGGATATGAGCAGTTCTTC.

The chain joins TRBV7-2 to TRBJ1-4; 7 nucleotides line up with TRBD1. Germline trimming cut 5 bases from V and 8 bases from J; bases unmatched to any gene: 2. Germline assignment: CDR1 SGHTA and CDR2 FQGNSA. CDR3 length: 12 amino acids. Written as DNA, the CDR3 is TGTGCCAGCAGCCCGGGACAGGAAAAACTGTTTTTT. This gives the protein CASSPGQEKLFF.

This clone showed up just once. The CDR3 DNA is TGTGCCAGCGCGGTGGGGACTAGCCATTCAGACGAGCAGTTCTTC. Protein: CASAVGTSHSDEQFF. This chain joins TRBV27 and TRBJ2-1; TRBD2 matches 9 bases. Germline CDR1 MNHEY, CDR2 SMNVEV (reference sequence). The CDR3 is 15 amino acids. V lost 8 bases and J lost 10; bases outside the gene matches: 15.

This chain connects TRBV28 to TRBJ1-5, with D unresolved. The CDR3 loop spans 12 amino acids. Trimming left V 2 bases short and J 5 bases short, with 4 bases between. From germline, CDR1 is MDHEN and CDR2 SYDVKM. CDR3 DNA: TGTGCCAGCAGTTTAGGCTATCAGCCCCAGCATTTT. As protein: CASSLGYQPQHF.

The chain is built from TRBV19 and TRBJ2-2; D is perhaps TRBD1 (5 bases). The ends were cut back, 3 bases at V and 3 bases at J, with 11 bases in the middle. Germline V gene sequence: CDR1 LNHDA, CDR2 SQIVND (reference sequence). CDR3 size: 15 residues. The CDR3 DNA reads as TGTGCCAGTAGTATCGCAGGCAGGGACACCGGGGAGCTGTTTTTT. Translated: CASSIAGRDTGELFF.

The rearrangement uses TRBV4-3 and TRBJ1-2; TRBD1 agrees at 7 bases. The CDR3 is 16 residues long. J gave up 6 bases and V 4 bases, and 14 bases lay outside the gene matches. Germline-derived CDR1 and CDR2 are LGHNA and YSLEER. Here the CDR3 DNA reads TGCGCCAGCAGCCCCGTCAGCGGCGCTACAGGGGATGGCTACACCTTC. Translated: CASSPVSGATGDGYTF.

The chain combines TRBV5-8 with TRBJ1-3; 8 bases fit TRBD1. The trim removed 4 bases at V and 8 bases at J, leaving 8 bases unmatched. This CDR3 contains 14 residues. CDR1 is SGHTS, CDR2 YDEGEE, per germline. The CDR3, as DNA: TGTGCCAGCAGCAGTCAGGGGGCGACGGACACCATATATTTT. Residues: CASSSQGATDTIYF. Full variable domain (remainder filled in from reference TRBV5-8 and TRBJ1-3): EAGVTQSPTHLIKTRGQQATLRCSPISGHTSVYWYQQALGLGLQFLLWYDEGEERNRGNFPPRFSGRQFPNYSSELNVNALELEDSALYLCASSSQGATDTIYFGEGSWLTVV.

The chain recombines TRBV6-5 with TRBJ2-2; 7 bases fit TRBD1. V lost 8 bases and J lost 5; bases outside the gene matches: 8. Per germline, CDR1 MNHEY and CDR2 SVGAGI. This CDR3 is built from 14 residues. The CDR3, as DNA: TGTGCCAGCTGGGCAGGGGGATATACCGGGGAGCTGTTTTTT. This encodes CASWAGGYTGELFF.

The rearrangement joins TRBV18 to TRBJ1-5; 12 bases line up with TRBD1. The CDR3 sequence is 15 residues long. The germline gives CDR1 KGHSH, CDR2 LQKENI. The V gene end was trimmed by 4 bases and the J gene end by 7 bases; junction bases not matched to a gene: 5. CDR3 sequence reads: CASSLGQGAGQPQHF. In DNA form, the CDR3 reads TGTGCCAGCTCACTGGGACAGGGGGCAGGACAGCCCCAGCATTTT.

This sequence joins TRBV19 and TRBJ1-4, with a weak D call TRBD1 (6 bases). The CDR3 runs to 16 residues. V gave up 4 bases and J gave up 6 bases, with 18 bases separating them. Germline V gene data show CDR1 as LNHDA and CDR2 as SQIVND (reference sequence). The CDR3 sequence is CASSTPGHHADEKLFF. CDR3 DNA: TGTGCCAGTAGTACCCCGGGACACCATGCGGATGAAAAACTGTTTTTT. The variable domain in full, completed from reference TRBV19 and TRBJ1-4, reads DGGITQSPKYLFRKEGQNVTLSCEQNLNHDAMYWYRQDPGQGLRLIYYSQIVNDFQKGDIAEGYSVSREKKESFPLTVTSAQKNPTAFYLCASSTPGHHADEKLFFGSGTQLSVL.

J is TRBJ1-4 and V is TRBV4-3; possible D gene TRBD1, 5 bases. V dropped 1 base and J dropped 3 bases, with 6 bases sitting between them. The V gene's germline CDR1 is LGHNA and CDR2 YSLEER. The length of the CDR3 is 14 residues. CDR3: CASSQGGSNEKLFF. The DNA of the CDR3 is TGCGCCAGCAGCCAAGGGGGCTCTAATGAAAAACTGTTTTTT.

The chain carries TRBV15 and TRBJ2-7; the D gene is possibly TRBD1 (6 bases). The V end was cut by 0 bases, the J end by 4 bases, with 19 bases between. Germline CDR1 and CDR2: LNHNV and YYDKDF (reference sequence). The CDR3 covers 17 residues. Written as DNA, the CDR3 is TGTGCCACCAGCAGAGATTCGGTTAAAGCAGGGGCATACGAGCAGTACTTC. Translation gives CATSRDSVKAGAYEQYF.

The CDR3 loop reads CASSLGRDFTGELFF. DNA of the CDR3: TGTGCCAGCAGCTTAGGTCGGGATTTCACCGGGGAGCTGTTTTTT. The chain joins TRBV11-2 to TRBJ2-2, with D perhaps matching TRBD2 (5 bases). There are 15 residues in the CDR3. V was clipped by 1 base and J by 4 bases, with 10 bases between them. Germline V lookup: CDR1 SGHAT, CDR2 FQNNGV.

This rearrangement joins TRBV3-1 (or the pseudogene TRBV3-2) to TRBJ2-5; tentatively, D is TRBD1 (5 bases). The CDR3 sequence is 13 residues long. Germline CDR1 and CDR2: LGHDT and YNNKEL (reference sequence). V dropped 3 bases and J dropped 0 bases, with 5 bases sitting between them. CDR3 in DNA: TGTGCCAGCAGCCAGGACAACCAAGAGACCCAGTACTTC. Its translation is CASSQDNQETQYF.

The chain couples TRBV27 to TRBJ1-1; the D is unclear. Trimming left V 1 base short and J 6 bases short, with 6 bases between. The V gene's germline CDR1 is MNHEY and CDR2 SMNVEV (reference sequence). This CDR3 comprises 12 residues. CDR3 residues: CASSLFRAEAFF. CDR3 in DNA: TGTGCCAGCAGTTTATTTCGGGCTGAAGCTTTCTTT.

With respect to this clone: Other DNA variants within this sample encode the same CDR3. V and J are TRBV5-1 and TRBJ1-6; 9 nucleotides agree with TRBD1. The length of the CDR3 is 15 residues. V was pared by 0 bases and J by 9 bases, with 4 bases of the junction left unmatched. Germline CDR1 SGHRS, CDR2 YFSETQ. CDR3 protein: CASSLAGQGRSPLHF. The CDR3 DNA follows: TGCGCCAGCAGCTTGGCGGGACAGGGCCGTTCACCCCTCCACTTT.

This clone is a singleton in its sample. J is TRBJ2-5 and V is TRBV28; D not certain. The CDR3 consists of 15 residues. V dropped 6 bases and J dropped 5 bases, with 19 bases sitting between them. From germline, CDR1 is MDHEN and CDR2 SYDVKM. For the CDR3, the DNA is TGTGCCAGCAGGAAACAGATTTCTTTAGTGGAGACCCAGTACTTC. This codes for CASRKQISLVETQYF.

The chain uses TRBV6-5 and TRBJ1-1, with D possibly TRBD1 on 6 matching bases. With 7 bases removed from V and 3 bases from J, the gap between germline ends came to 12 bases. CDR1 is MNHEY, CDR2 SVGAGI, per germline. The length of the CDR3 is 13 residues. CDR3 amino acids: CASTPGGYTEAFF. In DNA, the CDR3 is TGTGCCAGCACGCCGGGGGGCTACACTGAAGCTTTCTTT.

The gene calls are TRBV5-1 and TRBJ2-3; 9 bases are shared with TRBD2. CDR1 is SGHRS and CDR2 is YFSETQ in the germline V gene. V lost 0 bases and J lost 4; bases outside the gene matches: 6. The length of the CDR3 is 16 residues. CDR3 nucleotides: TGCGCCAGCAGCTTGGAGCTAGCGGGGTGGGCAGATACGCAGTATTTT. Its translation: CASSLELAGWADTQYF.

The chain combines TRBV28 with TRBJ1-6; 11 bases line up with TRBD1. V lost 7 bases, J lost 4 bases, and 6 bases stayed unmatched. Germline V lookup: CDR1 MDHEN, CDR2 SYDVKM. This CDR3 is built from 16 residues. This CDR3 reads CASNRRDRGYNSPLHF. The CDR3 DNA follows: TGTGCCAGCAATAGGCGGGACAGGGGGTATAATTCACCCCTCCACTTT.

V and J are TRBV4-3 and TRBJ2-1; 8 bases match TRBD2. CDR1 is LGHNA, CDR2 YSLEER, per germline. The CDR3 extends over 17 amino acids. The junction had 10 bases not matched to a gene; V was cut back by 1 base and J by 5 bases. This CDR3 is CASSQGWSSGRDNEQFF. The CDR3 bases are TGCGCCAGCAGCCAAGGTTGGTCTAGCGGGCGAGACAATGAGCAGTTCTTC.

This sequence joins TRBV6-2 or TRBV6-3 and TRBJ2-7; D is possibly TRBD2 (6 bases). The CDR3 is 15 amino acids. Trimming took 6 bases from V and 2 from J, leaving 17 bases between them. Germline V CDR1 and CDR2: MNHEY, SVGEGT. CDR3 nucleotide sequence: TGTGCCAGCAGCACTAGGAGGGGCTTTACCTACGAGCAGTACTTC. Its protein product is CASSTRRGFTYEQYF.

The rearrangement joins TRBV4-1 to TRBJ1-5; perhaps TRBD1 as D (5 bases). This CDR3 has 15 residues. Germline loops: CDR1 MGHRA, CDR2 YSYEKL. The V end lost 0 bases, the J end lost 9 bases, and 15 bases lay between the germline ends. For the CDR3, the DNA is TGCGCCAGCAGCCAAGAAGGCGGGGGTCCGCGGCCCCAGCATTTT. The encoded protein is CASSQEGGGPRPQHF.

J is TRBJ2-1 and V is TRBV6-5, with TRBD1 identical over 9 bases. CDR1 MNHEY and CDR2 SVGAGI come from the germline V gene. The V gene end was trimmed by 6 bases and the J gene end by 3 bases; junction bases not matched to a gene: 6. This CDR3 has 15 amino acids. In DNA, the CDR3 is TGTGCCAGCAGCTACAGGGGGCGGTACTACAATGAGCAGTTCTTC. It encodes CASSYRGRYYNEQFF.

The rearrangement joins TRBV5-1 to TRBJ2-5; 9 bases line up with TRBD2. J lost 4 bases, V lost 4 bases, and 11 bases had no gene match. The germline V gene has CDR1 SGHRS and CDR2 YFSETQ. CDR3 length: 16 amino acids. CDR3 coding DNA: TGCGCCAGCAGCCCGAGCGCGGGGGGGCCGGGAGAGACCCAGTACTTC. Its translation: CASSPSAGGPGETQYF.

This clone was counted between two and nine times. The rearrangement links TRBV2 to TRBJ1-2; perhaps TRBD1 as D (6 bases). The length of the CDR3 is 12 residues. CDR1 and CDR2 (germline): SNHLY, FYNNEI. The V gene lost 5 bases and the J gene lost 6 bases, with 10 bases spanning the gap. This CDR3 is CASSSRGNGYTF. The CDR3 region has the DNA TGTGCCAGCAGTTCCAGGGGAAATGGCTACACCTTC.

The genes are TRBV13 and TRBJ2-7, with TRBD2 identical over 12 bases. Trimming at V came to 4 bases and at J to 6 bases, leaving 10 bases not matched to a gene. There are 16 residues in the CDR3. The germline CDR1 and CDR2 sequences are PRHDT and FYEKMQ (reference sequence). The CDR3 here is CASSSSGLAGRGEQYF. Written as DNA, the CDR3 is TGTGCCAGCAGCTCGTCCGGACTAGCGGGAAGAGGCGAGCAGTACTTC.